The subject of this entry is one TCR beta chain. The antigen this receptor binds is unknown. There are no base qualities to consult, and no much larger clone falls within one base. All of the isolated RNA was reverse transcribed with the High Capacity cDNA Reverse Transcription Kit, so expressed TCRB transcripts were sequenced. Deep immunoSEQ sequencing was performed on naive, central memory and regulatory T cell samples, with an average of roughly 4 million total reads per sample. Sorted cells were lysed in RLT buffer and RNA was extracted with DNase-treated RNeasy Micro or Mini kits, depending on cell number. To prevent cross-contamination, each cell subset was processed individually, whereas patient and healthy donor samples were processed jointly. The immunoSEQ multiplex PCR was used to amplify TCRB sequences from cDNA, generating 87-bp fragments that spanned the CDR3 region. Sequencing of the amplicons was performed on the Illumina HiSeq platform. For the original study's pipeline: Synthetic template baselines were used to correct PCR bias computationally, reads within Hamming distance 2 were collapsed together, and singletons that could not be merged were discarded. Reads were aligned against IMGT to assign V, D and J genes, CDR3 length and insertions or deletions at six rearrangement sites. Clonotype counts were normalized to sorted cell number within each subset before computing true diversity and Gini coefficients with the tcR R package. Repertoire sharing was quantified using the overlap coefficient calculated on TCRB nucleotide sequences. Out-of-frame TCRB sequences from naive cells were analyzed as a proxy for the pre-selection repertoire. What TCRdb holds here is the immuneACCESS table cut down to in-frame rearrangements. Part of the clones is not present; checked against another copy, under half of the missing clones reflect an unresolved V gene, and the others are unexplained. That table furnishes V, J and clone size, whereas the DNA furnished D and trimming. The sample table lists a few hundred thousand clones, around 10% of them with a count of one. The top ten clonotypes cover 0.015% of the sample.

The sample is drawn from a study of beta chain features in type 1 diabetes (dated by TCRdb to about 2018). About the study as a whole: Patients and healthy donors did not differ in mean age, gender distribution, total cell number or subset yield. A total of 90 million to 140 million sorted cells were examined across all samples, and RNA yield correlated strongly with the number of cells per subset. The study compared the TCRB repertoires of sorted circulating CD4+ T cell subsets in recently diagnosed type 1 diabetes patients with those in matched healthy donors. Naive and central memory subsets were obtained from all 30 or so donors, but regulatory and stem cell-like memory subsets were isolated from only 8 patients and roughly 8 healthy donors.

Overall study results and their limits: The naive, central memory and regulatory TCRB repertoires appeared to resemble one another more closely among patients than among healthy donors. Only small numbers of individuals were included in the HLA sub-analyses, which left unresolved whether HLA type had any influence on TCRB rearrangement. Type 1 diabetes patients showed a moderate but significant shortening of TCRB CDR3 length in all four CD4+ subsets. PCR may preferentially amplify shorter templates, but because patient and control samples were amplified and corrected together, any resulting skew would affect both groups equally. Because cDNA was sequenced instead of genomic DNA, highly expressing activated cells could be over-represented, though the groups showed no difference in activation or CD3 levels. At VDJ recombination sites, type 1 diabetes patients had fewer insertions and more deleted nucleotides, which implies abnormalities in thymic rearrangement.

Each donor gave one peripheral blood draw, approximately 100 mL on average, collected into heparinised tubes. Using a panel that included CD45RO, CCR7, CD25, CD127, CD95 and CD27, naive, central memory, regulatory and stem cell-like memory CD4+ T cells were sorted on a BD FACSAria II. A purity above 95% was achieved for all sorted populations. Right away, PBMCs were isolated by Lymphoprep density gradient centrifugation and were stained directly, with no culture step. So that batch effects would be minimized, each experiment stained and sorted samples in pairs, pairing one healthy donor with one patient. CDR1 SGHVS and CDR2 FQNEAQ were looked up in the germline V gene. V loses 7 bases of germline sequence and J loses 4 bases, and the interval between the two ends is 17 bases. CDR3 length: 15 amino acids, cysteine to phenylalanine. Just the 45-base CDR3 DNA is kept, in frame starting at base 1.

The sequenced material came from naive CD4+ T cells from blood. The sample's cell subset or site label, decoded: true naive CD4+ T cells. This sequence originates from a woman aged 25-40 years in good health. The chain was built from TRBV7-8 and TRBJ1-3; matching of 6 bases hints at TRBD1 as the D gene. The bases are TGTGCCAGCACGATATCGGGGGGCGCGGGAAACACCATATATTTT. This is translated as CASTISGGAGNTIYF. With all but the CDR3 taken from the reference TRBV7-8 and TRBJ1-3 genes, the full variable domain is: GAGVSQSPRYKVAKRGQDVALRCDPISGHVSLFWYQQALGQGPEFLTYFQNEAQLDKSGLPSDRFFAERPEGSVSTLKIQRTQQEDSAVYLCASTISGGAGNTIYFGEGSWLTVV.